This T cell receptor (beta chain) was sequenced for a study of T-cell memory formation after mild COVID-19. The 5'RACE method, run with constant-segment primers, produced TCR alpha and TCR beta cDNA libraries (carrying sample barcodes and UMIs). TCRdb redid the calling of the 5' RACE reads with MiXCR, one entry per CDR3 protein. The table has about 350,000 distinct CDR3 sequences, roughly 13% seen once; the top ten hold over 20%. CDR1 is LGHNA, CDR2 YSLEER, per germline. This CDR3 spans 15 amino acids. Trimming shortened V by 2 bases and J by 0 bases, and 10 bases separated the two germline ends. This receptor was identified in a man in his late teens or twenties who had mild COVID-19 (a few samples of this study predate the infection). Cell type and time point are not known. The V call is TRBV4-3, the J call TRBJ2-5, with D possibly being TRBD2 (5 bases). Sequencing was done on a sample of PBMCs or a T cell subset sorted from them (not recorded which). The CDR3 sequence: CASSQRAAYQETQYF. CDR3 nucleotides: TGCGCCAGCAGCCAACGAGCGGCGTACCAAGAGACCCAGTACTTC.